These 16 T cell receptor beta chains were all obtained from the same sample, sequenced in a study of blood T cell repertoires in COVID-19. TCRdb's copy holds only in-frame clones and misses some; the assay was immunoSEQ multiplex PCR. The sample yields fewer than 150,000 clones, approximately 87% seen once. Sequencing was carried out using peripheral blood. These receptor sequences come from a woman aged 40 to 50 with acute or convalescent COVID-19.

CDR3: CASSHPGGELFF. In DNA, the CDR3 is TGCGCCAGCAGCCACCCAGGAGGGGAGCTGTTTTTT. The V gene is TRBV4-3, the J gene TRBJ2-2; D unresolved. V dropped 3 bases and J dropped 8 bases, with 7 bases sitting between them. Germline-derived CDR1 and CDR2 are LGHNA and YSLEER. The CDR3 runs 12 residues.

This sequence joins TRBV5-4 and TRBJ2-3; D uncertain. Germline loops: CDR1 SGHNT, CDR2 YYREEE (reference sequence). Trimming stripped 0 bases from V and 5 bases from J, with 7 bases between. The CDR3 has 13 residues. The DNA for the CDR3 is TGTGCCAGCAGCTTGGGTAATATAGATACGCAGTATTTT. This sequence encodes CASSLGNIDTQYF.

The J gene is TRBJ2-2, the V gene TRBV7-2; no firm D call. CDR3 size: 14 residues. Germline assignment: CDR1 SGHTA and CDR2 FQGNSA. Trimming shortened V by 5 bases and J by 2 bases, and 9 bases separated the two germline ends. The CDR3 loop reads CASSPASNTGELFF. CDR3 coding DNA: TGTGCCAGCAGCCCCGCGTCTAACACCGGGGAGCTGTTTTTT.

V gene TRBV2 combines with J gene TRBJ2-5, with a possible D match to TRBD2 (6 bases). This CDR3 contains 13 residues. Trimming took 11 bases from V and 2 from J, leaving 15 bases between them. Germline values: CDR1 SNHLY, CDR2 FYNNEI. Here the CDR3 DNA reads TGTGCCGACTCCGGGACTTTACAAGAGACCCAGTACTTC. Translated, it gives CADSGTLQETQYF.

This sequence joins TRBV3-1 (or the pseudogene TRBV3-2) and TRBJ2-5, with 8 bases lining up with TRBD1. Germline loops: CDR1 LGHDT, CDR2 YNNKEL (reference sequence). The CDR3 length is 15 residues. After removal of 3 bases from V and 0 bases from J, the junction contained 3 bases not matched to a gene. The CDR3 spells CASSHLDRDQETQYF. CDR3 DNA: TGTGCCAGCAGCCACTTGGACAGGGACCAAGAGACCCAGTACTTC.

The chain employs TRBV30 and TRBJ1-1; 10 nucleotides match TRBD1. Trimming at V came to 2 bases and at J to 3 bases, leaving 12 bases not matched to a gene. From germline, CDR1 is GTSNPN and CDR2 SVGIG (reference sequence). The CDR3 has 17 amino acids. CDR3 sequence (DNA): TGTGCCTGGAGTCCCCAGGACAGGGGGTTCGTGGACACTGAAGCTTTCTTT. Translated: CAWSPQDRGFVDTEAFF.

The chain employs TRBV15 and TRBJ2-7, with 11 bases identical to TRBD1. Trimming at V came to 3 bases and at J to 3 bases, leaving 4 bases not matched to a gene. This CDR3 has 15 amino acids. Germline values: CDR1 LNHNV, CDR2 YYDKDF (reference sequence). The CDR3 is CATSRGGTGGYEQYF. The CDR3 DNA is TGTGCCACCAGCAGGGGAGGGACAGGGGGCTACGAGCAGTACTTC.

This sequence joins TRBV7-9 and TRBJ1-4, with 7 bases aligning to TRBD1. The CDR3 contains 17 residues. J was trimmed by 1 base and V by 1 base; bases with no gene match: 6. Germline V gene sequence: CDR1 SEHNR, CDR2 FQNEAQ (reference sequence). The CDR3 is CASSLVLQGKTNEKLFF. Here the CDR3 DNA reads TGTGCCAGCAGCTTAGTGCTACAGGGGAAAACTAATGAAAAACTGTTTTTT.

V is TRBV2 and J is TRBJ1-1; tentative D call: TRBD1 (6 bases). V was cut by 5 bases and J by 4 bases, with 14 bases left in between. CDR1 and CDR2 from the germline V gene are SNHLY and FYNNEI. The CDR3 loop spans 14 amino acids. CDR3 sequence: CASSQGFGGTEAFF. CDR3 in DNA: TGTGCCAGCAGTCAGGGGTTTGGGGGCACTGAAGCTTTCTTT.

The chain carries TRBV28 and TRBJ1-1; no definite D call. Germline CDR1 MDHEN, CDR2 SYDVKM. This CDR3 contains 11 residues. Trimming took 3 bases from V and 8 from J, leaving 7 bases between them. The CDR3 DNA follows: TGTGCCAGCAGTTTTTGGCAAGAAGCTTTCTTT. This encodes CASSFWQEAFF.

This clone came up a few times. The chain carries TRBV29-1 and TRBJ1-5; 10 bases match TRBD1. V gave up 6 bases and J gave up 4 bases; unmatched junction bases: 3. This CDR3 is 13 amino acids long. Germline CDR1 is SQVTM and CDR2 is ANQGSEA. DNA of the CDR3: TGCAGCGTCGGGACAGGGGTTAATCAGCCCCAGCATTTT. Protein: CSVGTGVNQPQHF.

V and J are TRBV21-1 and TRBJ1-6; TRBD1 is the table's D call, not checked against the DNA. TRBV21-1 is given as a pseudogene. CDR3 size: 13 residues. DNA for the CDR3: TGTGCCAGCAGGACAGGGATAAGTTCACCCCTCCACTTT. It yields the protein CASRTGISSPLHF.

The genes are TRBV7-6 and TRBJ2-1, with D possibly matching TRBD1 (5 bases). V was shortened by 5 bases and J by 5 bases, with 13 bases between the two germline ends. The CDR3 length is 14 residues. CDR1 is SGHVS and CDR2 is FNYEAQ in the germline V gene. This CDR3 is CASSLAGKHNEQFF. For the CDR3, the DNA is TGTGCCAGCAGCCTGGCAGGGAAACACAATGAGCAGTTCTTC.

This clone was recorded a few times. This chain links TRBV4-2 with TRBJ2-1, with 13 bases matching TRBD2. Trimming removed 2 bases from V and 2 bases from J; junction bases left unmatched: 6. CDR1 and CDR2 (germline): LGHNA, YNFKEQ. This CDR3 is 18 amino acids long. The CDR3 DNA reads TGTGCCAGCAGCCAACCCTGGACTAGCGGGAGCCCCTACAATGAGCAGTTCTTC. Protein sequence: CASSQPWTSGSPYNEQFF.

The chain links TRBV28 to TRBJ2-7, with 8 bases that match TRBD1. The ends lost 6 bases at V and 3 bases at J; junction bases unmatched: 10. Germline-derived CDR1 and CDR2 are MDHEN and SYDVKM. The CDR3 has 15 amino acids. The CDR3 is CASRPQGARGYEQYF. In nucleotides, the CDR3 is TGTGCCAGCAGGCCTCAGGGGGCGCGTGGCTACGAGCAGTACTTC.

The chain is built from TRBV4-2 and TRBJ1-2; tentatively, D is TRBD1 (5 bases). The CDR3 consists of 13 residues. V lost 1 base, J lost 8 bases, and 11 bases lay in between. The V gene's germline CDR1 is LGHNA and CDR2 YNFKEQ. CDR3: CASSQGQKRGYTF. The CDR3 DNA reads as TGTGCCAGCAGCCAAGGACAGAAGAGGGGCTACACCTTC.